This T cell receptor delta chain was sequenced for a study of DNA immune sequencing with unique molecular identifiers (dated by TCRdb to 2019 to 2021). With regard to the full study: gammadelta T cells were enriched from buffy coats using immunomagnetic cell separation, and their genomic DNA was sequenced. Fluorescence-activated cell sorting was used to enrich gammadelta T cells from PBMC of 10 healthy individuals. To compare enriched with non-enriched material, around 0.09 ug of enriched gammadelta T-cell DNA and approximately 1 ug of non-enriched PBMC DNA were sequenced. The study developed and validated an ultrasensitive DNA-based TRD repertoire sequencing method using PCR-introduced unique molecular identifiers. Validation of the method was performed on synthetic reference molecules and on blood samples from healthy individuals. Donors were healthy individuals, with approximately nine donors profiled from sorted peripheral blood gammadelta T cells.

This clone was seen a few times. What antigen it recognizes has not been identified. TCRdb's protein, taken from a much larger clone, differs from this DNA's translation at residue 7, likely owing to a read error; the protein displayed comes from the DNA. Broader findings and caveats from the paper: Among clonotypes in healthy donors, TRDV2 paired with TRDJ1 was identified as the most common TRD rearrangement. Healthy donors differed in TRD repertoire diversity, and several donors were highly oligoclonal, meaning the top 5 clonotypes made up more than half of productive molecules. The primer-based approach cannot detect novel TRD sequences that are not targeted by the primers.

Libraries were made using multiplex PCR. A 32-plex assay amplified the genomic DNA, with primers for all 8 TRDV and 4 TRDJ genes spanning the CDR3. A 12-nucleotide UMI was introduced during 2 to 4 barcoding PCR cycles, after which a second PCR was performed with Illumina adapter primers. AMPure XP beads were used to purify the libraries, whose quality was checked on a Fragment Analyzer using the HS NGS Fragment kit. The sequencing was run with an Illumina MiniSeq mid-output kit, including roughly 22% PhiX, and 150 cycles of paired-end reads. The authors processed their data as follows. Reads were processed with MIGEC version 1.2.9 to group reads by UMI and build error-corrected consensus sequences. Modified VDJtools version 1.2.1 scripts and the tcR R package were used for post-processing. After TCRdb called clones again from the public reads with CATT, rows with identical DNA were merged. None of the V and J calls come from the authors' own analysis; TCRdb made them. Counted in this sample were roughly 4,800 delta-chain clones; roughly 12% of them appeared once. Roughly half of the sample belongs to the ten largest clones.

The CDR3 spans 15 residues, from the cysteine through the phenylalanine. Solely the CDR3 DNA is kept, with 45 bases framed from the first base. V and J lose 3 bases and 3 bases, and a span of 16 bases separates them. The CDR1 and CDR2 encoded by the germline V gene are GEAIGNYY and EKD. The chain was built from TRDV2 and TRDJ1; a weak D assignment points to TRDD3 (5 bases agree). This receptor was identified in a human donor in good health. Sequencing was carried out using gamma-delta T cells enriched from blood buffy coat, or unenriched PBMCs (not recorded which). The nucleotide sequence is given as TGTGCCTGTGACCCACTGGTGGATAAATCCGATAAACTCATCTTT. This yields the protein CACDPLVDKSDKLIF.